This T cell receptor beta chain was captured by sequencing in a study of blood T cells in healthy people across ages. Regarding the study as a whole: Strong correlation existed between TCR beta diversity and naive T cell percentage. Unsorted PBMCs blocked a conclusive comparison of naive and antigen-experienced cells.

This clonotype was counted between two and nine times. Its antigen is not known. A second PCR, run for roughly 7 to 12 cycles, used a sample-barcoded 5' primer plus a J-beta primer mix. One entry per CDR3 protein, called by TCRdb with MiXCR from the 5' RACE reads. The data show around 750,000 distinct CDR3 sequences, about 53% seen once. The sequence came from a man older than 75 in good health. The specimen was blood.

The CDR3 DNA sequence: TGCATCCCTGGGACAGGGCTCACAGATACGCAGTATTTT. Amino acids: CIPGTGLTDTQYF. The chain employs TRBV20-1 and TRBJ2-3, with 9 bases fitting TRBD1. Per the germline V gene, CDR1 is DFQATT and CDR2 is SNEGSKA (reference sequence). This CDR3 is 13 amino acids long.